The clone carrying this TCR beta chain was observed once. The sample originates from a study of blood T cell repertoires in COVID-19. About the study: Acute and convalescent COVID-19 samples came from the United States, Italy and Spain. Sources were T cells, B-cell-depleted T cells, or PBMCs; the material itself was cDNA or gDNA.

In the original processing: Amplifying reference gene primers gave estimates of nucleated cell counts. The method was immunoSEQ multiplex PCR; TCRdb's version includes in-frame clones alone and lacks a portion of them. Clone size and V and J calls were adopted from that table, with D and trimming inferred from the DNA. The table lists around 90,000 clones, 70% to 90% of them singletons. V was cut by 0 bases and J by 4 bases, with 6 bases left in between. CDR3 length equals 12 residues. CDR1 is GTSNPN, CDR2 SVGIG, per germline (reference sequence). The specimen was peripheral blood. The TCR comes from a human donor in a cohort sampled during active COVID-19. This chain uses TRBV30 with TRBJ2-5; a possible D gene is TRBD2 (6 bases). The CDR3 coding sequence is TGTGCCTGGAGTGTCGGGGGAGAGACCCAGTACTTC. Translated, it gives CAWSVGGETQYF.